Shown below are 18 T cell receptor beta chains from a single sample sequenced in a study of CD8 T cells in ankylosing spondylitis. Study-wide results and limits: Within ankylosing spondylitis blood, a TCR beta motif made up of eight highly homologous variants appeared to be characteristic.

The antigens these receptors bind are not known. A single record per CDR3 protein comes from TCRdb applying MiXCR to the 5' RACE reads. The sample has about 750,000 distinct CDR3 sequences; roughly 20% are singletons. The sequenced sample consisted of blood, either unsorted or a sorted T cell fraction (not recorded which). These receptors came from a male donor with ankylosing spondylitis.

This clonotype was counted between two and nine times. The genes are TRBV9 and TRBJ2-2, with 13 bases aligning to TRBD2. V dropped 4 bases and J dropped 6; count of bases not matched to a gene: 6. The CDR3 is made up of 16 amino acids. Germline V gene data show CDR1 as SGDLS and CDR2 as YYNGEE. The CDR3, as DNA: TGTGCCAGCAGCCTAGGACTAGCGGGGGTATCCGGGGAGCTGTTTTTT. Its protein product is CASSLGLAGVSGELFF.

V usage is TRBV5-6 and J usage is TRBJ2-1; 9 bases map to TRBD2. The junction had 10 bases not matched to a gene; V was cut back by 0 bases and J by 6 bases. The germline CDR1 and CDR2 sequences are SGHDT and YYEEEE. The CDR3 runs 17 residues. Written as DNA, the CDR3 is TGTGCCAGCAGCTTGGGCCTAGCGGGATTGAGGGGCAATGAGCAGTTCTTC. This encodes CASSLGLAGLRGNEQFF.

The gene calls are TRBV5-7 and TRBJ1-2; the match to TRBD1 covers 8 bases. TRBV5-7 is an ORF, with its function uncertain. V gave up 4 bases and J gave up 4 bases; unmatched junction bases: 9. The CDR3 consists of 15 residues. CDR3 bases: TGTGCCAGCAGCAAAAACCAGGACAGGGTCTATGGCTACACCTTC. Amino acids: CASSKNQDRVYGYTF.

The chain is built from TRBV5-1 and TRBJ2-7; 7 bases match TRBD2. V lost 0 bases to trimming and J lost 2 bases; unmatched junction nucleotides: 8. The CDR3 has 16 residues. The germline V gene encodes CDR1 SGHRS and CDR2 YFSETQ. This CDR3 reads CASSLAGGGVAYEQYF. The CDR3 bases are TGCGCCAGCAGCTTGGCCGGGGGAGGGGTGGCCTACGAGCAGTACTTC.

There are many counts of this clonotype. This chain links TRBV11-2 with TRBJ1-5; no clear D gene. The CDR3 consists of 15 residues. V lost 1 base, J lost 5 bases, and 12 bases lay in between. Germline lookup yields CDR1 SGHAT and CDR2 FQNNGV. The CDR3 DNA reads TGTGCCAGCAGCTTAGGGTCAGCCTTACATCAGCCCCAGCATTTT. Its protein is CASSLGSALHQPQHF. Filled out from reference TRBV11-2 and TRBJ1-5, the complete variable domain reads EAGVAQSPRYKIIEKRQSVAFWCNPISGHATLYWYQQILGQGPKLLIQFQNNGVVDDSQLPKDRFSAERLKGVDSTLKIQPAKLEDSAVYLCASSLGSALHQPQHFGDGTRLSIL.

In its sample, this clonotype was seen a few times. The chain couples TRBV3-1 to TRBJ2-1; D not certain. Per the germline V gene, CDR1 is LGHDT and CDR2 is YNNKEL (reference sequence). The CDR3 loop spans 14 amino acids. V gave up 0 bases and J gave up 10 bases, with 13 bases separating them. CDR3 in amino acids: CASSQDPWRWEQFF. The CDR3 nucleotides read TGTGCCAGCAGCCAAGATCCCTGGCGGTGGGAGCAGTTCTTC.

The CDR3 region is CASSYFWQGQDTQYF. The CDR3 DNA reads as TGTGCCAGCAGTTACTTCTGGCAGGGCCAAGATACGCAGTATTTT. V and J are TRBV6-2 or TRBV6-3 and TRBJ2-3; D is perhaps TRBD1 (5 bases). Germline CDR1 is MNHEY and CDR2 is SVGEGT. Between the trimmed V and J ends, which lost 1 base and 5 bases, there was a span of 13 bases. This CDR3 is 15 amino acids long.

V usage is TRBV14 and J usage is TRBJ2-7, with a possible D match to TRBD2 (6 bases). Deletions cut 4 bases from V and 2 bases from J, with 12 bases between. Germline V gene sequence: CDR1 SGHDN, CDR2 FVKESK. There are 14 residues in the CDR3. CDR3 DNA: TGTGCCAGCAGCCCAGGGTGGGGGGCCTACGAGCAGTACTTC. Translation: CASSPGWGAYEQYF.

The chain links TRBV7-6 to TRBJ2-3; D is perhaps TRBD2 (6 bases). The V and J ends lost 1 base and 2 bases respectively, with 13 bases between them. Germline V gene data show CDR1 as SGHVS and CDR2 as FNYEAQ. The CDR3 sequence is 16 residues long. The CDR3, as DNA: TGTGCCAGCAGCTTAGGGTCTAGCGTGTCCACAGATACGCAGTATTTT. Its translation is CASSLGSSVSTDTQYF.

This chain joins TRBV20-1 and TRBJ2-4; unclear D gene. V lost 0 bases, J lost 7 bases, and 13 bases lay in between. The CDR3 covers 14 residues. From germline, CDR1 is DFQATT and CDR2 SNEGSKA (reference sequence). CDR3: CSAREVPRPNIQYF. CDR3 in DNA: TGCAGTGCTAGAGAGGTGCCCCGACCCAACATTCAGTACTTC.

The chain employs TRBV2 and TRBJ1-4, with 7 positions matching TRBD1. The V gene end was trimmed by 5 bases and the J gene end by 8 bases; junction bases not matched to a gene: 8. CDR1 and CDR2 from the germline V gene are SNHLY and FYNNEI. This CDR3 contains 14 residues. CDR3 bases: TGTGCCAGCAGTAGGACAGGATTGAAGGAAAAACTGTTTTTT. This translates into CASSRTGLKEKLFF. Complete variable domain (other parts from reference TRBV2 and TRBJ1-4): EPEVTQTPSHQVTQMGQEVILRCVPISNHLYFYWYRQILGQKVEFLVSFYNNEISEKSEIFDDQFSVERPDGSNFTLKIRSTKLEDSAMYFCASSRTGLKEKLFFGSGTQLSVL.

The chain joins TRBV24-1 to TRBJ2-3, with D possibly being TRBD2 (6 bases). The CDR3 has 17 residues. The V gene lost 2 bases and the J gene lost 0 bases, with 14 bases spanning the gap. The germline gives CDR1 KGHDR, CDR2 SFDVKD. CDR3 protein: CATSDSRRGTSTDTQYF. DNA of the CDR3: TGTGCCACCAGTGATTCGCGGCGGGGAACCAGCACAGATACGCAGTATTTT.

The gene calls are TRBV6-1 and TRBJ2-1; 11 bases map to TRBD2. Germline V lookup: CDR1 MNHNS, CDR2 SASEGT. J gave up 4 bases and V 6 bases, and 8 bases lay outside the gene matches. The CDR3 extends over 16 amino acids. CDR3 in DNA: TGTGCCAGCAGGCTCACCGGGACTAGCGGTTACAATGAGCAGTTCTTC. It encodes CASRLTGTSGYNEQFF.

V is TRBV7-2 and J is TRBJ2-7; unclear D gene. Trimming removed 1 base from V and 6 bases from J, with 19 bases in between. The CDR3 loop spans 16 amino acids. Germline V gene data show CDR1 as SGHTA and CDR2 as FQGNSA. CDR3 residues: CASSLGSGAVLFEQYF. CDR3 in DNA: TGTGCCAGCAGCTTAGGGTCGGGTGCGGTCCTCTTCGAGCAGTACTTC.

This clonotype appeared a few times. V gene TRBV30 combines with J gene TRBJ1-1; D remains ambiguous. Germline CDR1 GTSNPN, CDR2 SVGIG (reference sequence). V lost 2 bases to trimming and J lost 7 bases, with 5 bases between them. CDR3 size: 10 residues. This CDR3 is CAWSRIEAFF. CDR3 DNA sequence: TGTGCCTGGAGTAGGATTGAAGCTTTCTTT.

CDR3 sequence reads: CASSLGGTGADTQYF. CDR3 bases: TGTGCCAGCAGTCTGGGGGGAACAGGGGCAGATACGCAGTATTTT. The chain uses TRBV12-3 or TRBV12-4 and TRBJ2-3; maybe TRBD1 (7 bases). The CDR3 extends over 15 amino acids. V was shortened by 5 bases and J by 4 bases, with 16 bases between the two germline ends.

The sample holds many counts of this clonotype. V is TRBV12-3 or TRBV12-4 and J is TRBJ2-7; 9 bases agree with TRBD1. V trimming: 7 bases; J trimming: 3 bases; junction bases outside the gene matches: 4. This CDR3 spans 13 amino acids. This CDR3 is CASKGQGLYEQYF. CDR3 DNA sequence: TGTGCCAGCAAGGGACAGGGACTCTACGAGCAGTACTTC.

This clonotype was counted only a few times. The chain has TRBV5-5 and TRBJ2-7; 10 bases fit TRBD1. J was trimmed by 4 bases and V by 2 bases; bases with no gene match: 9. CDR1 and CDR2 from the germline V gene are SGHKS and YYEKEE (reference sequence). The CDR3 runs to 16 residues. CDR3 DNA: TGTGCCAGCAGCTTTCAATGGGACAGGGGACTGTACGAGCAGTACTTC. It yields the protein CASSFQWDRGLYEQYF.